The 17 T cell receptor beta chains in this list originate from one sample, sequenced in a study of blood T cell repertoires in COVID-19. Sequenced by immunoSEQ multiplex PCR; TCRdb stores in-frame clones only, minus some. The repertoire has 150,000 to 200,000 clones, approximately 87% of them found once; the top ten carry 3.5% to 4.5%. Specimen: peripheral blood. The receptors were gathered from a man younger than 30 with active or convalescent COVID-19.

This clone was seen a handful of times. The CDR3 is CASSLGQISQYF. The CDR3 bases are TGTGCCAGCAGCTTAGGTCAAATTAGCCAGTACTTC. The V gene is TRBV7-9, the J gene TRBJ2-5; D is unclear. The ends were cut back, 1 base at V and 10 bases at J, with 10 bases in the middle. This CDR3 comprises 12 residues. Germline CDR1 SEHNR, CDR2 FQNEAQ (reference sequence).

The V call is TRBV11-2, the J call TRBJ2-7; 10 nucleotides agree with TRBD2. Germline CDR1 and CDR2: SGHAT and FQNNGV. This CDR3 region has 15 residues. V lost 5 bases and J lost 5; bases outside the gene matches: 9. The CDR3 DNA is TGTGCCAGCAGCCGATCTCGGACTAGCGGTAACGAGCAGTACTTC. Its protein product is CASSRSRTSGNEQYF.

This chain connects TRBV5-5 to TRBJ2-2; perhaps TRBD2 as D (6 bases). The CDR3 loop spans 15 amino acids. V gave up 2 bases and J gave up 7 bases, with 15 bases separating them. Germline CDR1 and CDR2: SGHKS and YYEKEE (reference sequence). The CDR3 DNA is TGTGCCAGCAGCTTTGACCCAGGGAGGTACGGGGAGCTGTTTTTT. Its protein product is CASSFDPGRYGELFF.

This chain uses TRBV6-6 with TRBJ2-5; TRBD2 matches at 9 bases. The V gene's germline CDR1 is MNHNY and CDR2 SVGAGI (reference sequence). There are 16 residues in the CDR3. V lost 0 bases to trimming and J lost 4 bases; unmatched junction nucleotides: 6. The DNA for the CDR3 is TGTGCCAGCAGTTACTCGAATACGGGACTAGCAGAGACCCAGTACTTC. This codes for CASSYSNTGLAETQYF.

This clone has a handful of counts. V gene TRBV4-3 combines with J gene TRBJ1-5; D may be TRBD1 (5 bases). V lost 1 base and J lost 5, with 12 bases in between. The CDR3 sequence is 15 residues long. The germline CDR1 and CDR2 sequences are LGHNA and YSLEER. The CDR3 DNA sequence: TGCGCCAGCAGCCAAGGGGCAGGGCTTTATCAGCCCCAGCATTTT. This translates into CASSQGAGLYQPQHF.

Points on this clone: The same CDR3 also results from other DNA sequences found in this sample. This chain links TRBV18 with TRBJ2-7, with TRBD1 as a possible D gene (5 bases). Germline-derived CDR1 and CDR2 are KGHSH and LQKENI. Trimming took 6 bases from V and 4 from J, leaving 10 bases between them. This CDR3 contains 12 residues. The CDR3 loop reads CASSLDSYEQYF. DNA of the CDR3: TGTGCCAGCTCCCTCGACAGTTACGAGCAGTACTTC. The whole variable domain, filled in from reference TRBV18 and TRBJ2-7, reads NAGVMQNPRHLVRRRGQEARLRCSPMKGHSHVYWYRQLPEEGLKFMVYLQKENIIDESGMPKERFSAEFPKEGPSILRIQQVVRGDSAAYFCASSLDSYEQYFGPGTRLTVT.

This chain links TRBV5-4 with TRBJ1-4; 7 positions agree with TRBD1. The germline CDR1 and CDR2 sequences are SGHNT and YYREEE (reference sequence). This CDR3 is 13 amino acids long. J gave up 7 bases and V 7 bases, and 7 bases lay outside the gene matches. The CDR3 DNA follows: TGTGCCAGCCGACAGGGATTTGGTGAAAAACTGTTTTTT. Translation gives CASRQGFGEKLFF.

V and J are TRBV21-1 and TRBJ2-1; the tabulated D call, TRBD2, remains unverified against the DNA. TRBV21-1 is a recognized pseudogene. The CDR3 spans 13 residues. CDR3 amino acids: CASTPPAYPEQFF. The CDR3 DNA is TGTGCCAGCACCCCACCCGCCTATCCTGAGCAGTTCTTC.

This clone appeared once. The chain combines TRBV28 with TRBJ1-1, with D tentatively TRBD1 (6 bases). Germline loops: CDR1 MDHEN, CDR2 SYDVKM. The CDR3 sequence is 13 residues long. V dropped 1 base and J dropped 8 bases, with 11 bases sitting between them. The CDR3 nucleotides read TGTGCCAGCAGTTTATATGGGGGCGTAGAAGCTTTCTTT. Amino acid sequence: CASSLYGGVEAFF.

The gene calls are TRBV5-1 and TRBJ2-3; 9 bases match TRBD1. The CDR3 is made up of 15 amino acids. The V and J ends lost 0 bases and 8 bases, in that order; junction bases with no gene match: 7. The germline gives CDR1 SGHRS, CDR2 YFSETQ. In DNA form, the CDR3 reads TGCGCCAGCAGCTTGGGGGACAGGGACATTAGTACGCAGTATTTT. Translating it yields CASSLGDRDISTQYF.

The CDR3 region is CASSLSSTGWTYGYTF. CDR3 bases: TGTGCCAGCAGCTTATCGTCGACAGGGTGGACCTATGGCTACACCTTC. This rearrangement joins TRBV7-2 to TRBJ1-2, with 7 bases matching TRBD1. J gave up 4 bases and V 2 bases, and 10 bases lay outside the gene matches. Germline V gene data show CDR1 as SGHTA and CDR2 as FQGNSA. The CDR3 is made up of 16 amino acids.

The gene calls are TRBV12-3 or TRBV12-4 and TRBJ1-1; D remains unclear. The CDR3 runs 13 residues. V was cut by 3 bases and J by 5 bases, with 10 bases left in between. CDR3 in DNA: TGTGCCAGCAGTTTCGGTTCGCGAACTGAAGCTTTCTTT. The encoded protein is CASSFGSRTEAFF.

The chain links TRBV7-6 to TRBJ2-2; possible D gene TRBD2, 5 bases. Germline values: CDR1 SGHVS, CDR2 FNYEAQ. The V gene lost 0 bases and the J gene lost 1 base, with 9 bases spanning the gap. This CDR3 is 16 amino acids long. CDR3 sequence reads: CASSLARGLNTGELFF. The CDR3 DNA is TGTGCCAGCAGCTTAGCGCGCGGGTTGAACACCGGGGAGCTGTTTTTT.

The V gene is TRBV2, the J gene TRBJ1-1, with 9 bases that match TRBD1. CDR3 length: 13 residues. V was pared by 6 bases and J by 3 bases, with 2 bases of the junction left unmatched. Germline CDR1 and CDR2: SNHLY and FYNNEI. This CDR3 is CASSGTGYTEAFF. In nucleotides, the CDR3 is TGTGCCAGCAGCGGGACAGGGTACACTGAAGCTTTCTTT.

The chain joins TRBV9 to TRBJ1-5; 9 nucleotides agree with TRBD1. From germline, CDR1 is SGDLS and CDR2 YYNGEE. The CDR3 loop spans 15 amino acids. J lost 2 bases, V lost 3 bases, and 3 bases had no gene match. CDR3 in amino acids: CASSDRGPGNQPQHF. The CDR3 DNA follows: TGTGCCAGCAGCGACAGGGGGCCGGGCAATCAGCCCCAGCATTTT.

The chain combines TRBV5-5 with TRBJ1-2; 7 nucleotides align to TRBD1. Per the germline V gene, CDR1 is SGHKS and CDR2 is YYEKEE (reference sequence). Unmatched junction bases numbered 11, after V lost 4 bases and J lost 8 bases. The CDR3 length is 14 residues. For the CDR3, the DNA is TGTGCCAGCAGCCCCATAGGGGGCGCGGACGGCTACACCTTC. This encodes CASSPIGGADGYTF.

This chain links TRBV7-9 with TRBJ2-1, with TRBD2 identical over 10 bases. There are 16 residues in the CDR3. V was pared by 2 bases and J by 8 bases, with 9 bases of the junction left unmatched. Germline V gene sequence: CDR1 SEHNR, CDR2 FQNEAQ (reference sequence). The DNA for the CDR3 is TGTGCCAGCAGCTTATTGCTAGCGGGGGAGGATGATGAGCAGTTCTTC. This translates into CASSLLLAGEDDEQFF. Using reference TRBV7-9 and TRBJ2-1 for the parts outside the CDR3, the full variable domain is DTGVSQNPRHKITKRGQNVTFRCDPISEHNRLYWYRQTLGQGPEFLTYFQNEAQLEKSRLLSDRFSAERPKGSFSTLEIQRTEQGDSAMYLCASSLLLAGEDDEQFFGPGTRLTVL.